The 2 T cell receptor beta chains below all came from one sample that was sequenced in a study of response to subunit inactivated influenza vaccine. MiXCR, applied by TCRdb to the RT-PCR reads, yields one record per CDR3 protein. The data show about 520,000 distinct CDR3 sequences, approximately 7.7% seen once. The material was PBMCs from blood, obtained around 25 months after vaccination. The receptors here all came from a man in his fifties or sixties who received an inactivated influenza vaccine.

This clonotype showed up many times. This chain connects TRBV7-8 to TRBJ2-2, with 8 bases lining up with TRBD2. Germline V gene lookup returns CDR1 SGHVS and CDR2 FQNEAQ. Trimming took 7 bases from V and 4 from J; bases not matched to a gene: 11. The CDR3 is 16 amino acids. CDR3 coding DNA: TGTGCCAGCACGAAACGGGGGGGTCGGGTCACCGGGGAGCTGTTTTTT. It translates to CASTKRGGRVTGELFF.

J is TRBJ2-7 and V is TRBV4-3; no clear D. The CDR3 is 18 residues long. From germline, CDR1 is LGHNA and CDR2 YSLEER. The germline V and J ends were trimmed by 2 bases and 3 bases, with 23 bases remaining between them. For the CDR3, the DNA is TGCGCCAGCAGCCAACCCGAAACTCTTACAGAAGTGGGCTACGAGCAGTACTTC. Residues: CASSQPETLTEVGYEQYF.